Following are 16 T cell receptor beta chains from one sample sequenced in a study of T cell changes during pregnancy in multiple sclerosis (dated by TCRdb to between 2018 and 2021). The protocol used for the library was the immunoSEQ multiplex PCR assay. TCRdb took this table from immuneACCESS and kept in-frame rearrangements with V and J called. Such tables lack part of the clones; where checked against another copy, unresolved V genes explain under half of the gap, and the rest is unexplained. In all, the sample holds 35,000 to 45,000 clones, and approximately 92% of those were seen once. The ten largest account for approximately 1.2% of the sample. The source material was peripheral blood. The receptor source for this set is a female donor with multiple sclerosis, enrolled in a pregnancy study.

The genes are TRBV28 and TRBJ2-1; TRBD1 matches at 10 bases. V dropped 4 bases and J dropped 5; count of bases not matched to a gene: 5. Per the germline V gene, CDR1 is MDHEN and CDR2 is SYDVKM. The CDR3 is made up of 15 amino acids. CDR3 coding DNA: TGTGCCAGCAGTTCAGAAGGGACAGGGGACAATGAGCAGTTCTTC. Protein: CASSSEGTGDNEQFF.

The DNA of the CDR3 is TGCGCCAGCAGCCCCGGGAGCGCGAACACCGGGGAGCTGTTTTTT. Protein product: CASSPGSANTGELFF. The chain has TRBV4-3 and TRBJ2-2; D is perhaps TRBD2 (6 bases). The CDR3 extends over 15 amino acids. The V and J ends lost 4 bases and 0 bases respectively, with 9 bases between them. Germline V CDR1 and CDR2: LGHNA, YSLEER.

This clone occurred once. The V gene is TRBV5-1, the J gene TRBJ2-2; maybe TRBD2 (6 bases). The CDR3 consists of 13 residues. Germline loops: CDR1 SGHRS, CDR2 YFSETQ. The V gene lost 4 bases and the J gene lost 4 bases, with 8 bases spanning the gap. Here the CDR3 reads CASSDSGTGELFF. The CDR3 bases are TGCGCCAGCAGCGATAGCGGCACCGGGGAGCTGTTTTTT.

The rearrangement joins TRBV13 to TRBJ2-1, with 7 bases fitting TRBD2. J was trimmed by 6 bases and V by 1 base; bases with no gene match: 3. This CDR3 comprises 14 residues. The germline gives CDR1 PRHDT, CDR2 FYEKMQ (reference sequence). CDR3 amino acids: CASSLAGGPNEQFF. For the CDR3, the DNA is TGTGCCAGCAGCTTAGCGGGAGGACCCAATGAGCAGTTCTTC.

About this clone itself: This sample includes further DNA sequences coding for the same CDR3. The V and J genes are TRBV6-4 and TRBJ2-2; 7 bases map to TRBD2. Germline values: CDR1 MRHNA, CDR2 SNTAGT. The CDR3 spans 15 residues. Trimming cost V 0 bases and J 2 bases; bases outside gene matches: 0. CDR3 amino acids: CASSDSGLNTGELFF. CDR3 DNA: TGTGCCAGCAGTGACTCGGGACTAAACACCGGGGAGCTGTTTTTT.

Remarks on this clone: One end of the junction is discordant with germline, which a read error may explain. This chain links TRBV2 with TRBJ2-3; 10 bases are a match to TRBD2. The CDR3 covers 15 residues. Germline assignment: CDR1 SNHLY and CDR2 FYNNEI. The CDR3 DNA follows: TGTGCCAGCAGAGAAGCGGGAGGGCCAGCAGATACGCAGTATTTT. This translates into CASREAGGPADTQYF. Filled out from reference TRBV2 and TRBJ2-3, the complete variable domain reads EPEVTQTPSHQVTQMGQEVILRCVPISNHLYFYWYRQILGQKVEFLVSFYNNEISEKSEIFDDQFSVERPDGSNFTLKIRSTKLEDSAMYFCASREAGGPADTQYFGPGTRLTVL.

The V gene is TRBV2, the J gene TRBJ2-5; D unclear. The V end lost 6 bases, the J end lost 1 base, and 3 bases lay between the germline ends. Germline V gene data show CDR1 as SNHLY and CDR2 as FYNNEI. The CDR3 contains 11 residues. The CDR3: CASRPQETQYF. The CDR3 DNA sequence: TGTGCCAGCAGACCCCAAGAGACCCAGTACTTC.

In its sample, this clone was seen once. Other DNA variants within this sample encode the same CDR3. The rearrangement uses TRBV4-2 and TRBJ1-1, with D uncertain. The CDR3 length is 13 residues. The germline V gene has CDR1 LGHNA and CDR2 YNFKEQ. V gave up 0 bases and J gave up 2 bases, with 4 bases separating them. CDR3: CASSQDPNTEAFF. The CDR3 nucleotides are TGTGCCAGCAGCCAAGATCCTAACACTGAAGCTTTCTTT.

The genes are TRBV11-3 and TRBJ2-7, with unresolved D. Trimming took off 2 bases at V and 3 bases at J, with 11 bases between the two ends. Germline lookup yields CDR1 SGHNT and CDR2 YENEEA. The CDR3 is 14 residues long. The CDR3 spells CASSLPQIRYEQYF. The CDR3 DNA follows: TGTGCCAGCAGCTTACCGCAGATCCGCTACGAGCAGTACTTC. Full variable domain (remainder filled in from reference TRBV11-3 and TRBJ2-7): EAGVVQSPRYKIIEKKQPVAFWCNPISGHNTLYWYLQNLGQGPELLIRYENEEAVDDSQLPKDRFSAERLKGVDSTLKIQPAELGDSAVYLCASSLPQIRYEQYFGPGTRLTVT.

The chain joins TRBV10-3 to TRBJ2-1; D unclear. Germline V lookup: CDR1 ENHRY, CDR2 SYGVKD. The CDR3 length is 14 residues. V lost 3 bases and J lost 3, with 9 bases in between. This chain's CDR3 is CAISDGSFYNEQFF. Written as DNA, the CDR3 is TGTGCCATCAGTGACGGGTCTTTCTACAATGAGCAGTTCTTC.

The genes are TRBV10-3 and TRBJ1-3; the D gene is possibly TRBD1 (5 bases). V was clipped by 0 bases and J by 4 bases, with 10 bases between them. Germline CDR1 ENHRY, CDR2 SYGVKD. This CDR3 comprises 15 residues. Here the CDR3 reads CAISESGAQGNTIYF. CDR3 bases: TGTGCCATCAGTGAGTCAGGGGCGCAAGGAAACACCATATATTTT.

This clone was detected only a few times. The rearrangement uses TRBV14 and TRBJ2-2; tentatively, D is TRBD1 (6 bases). The V gene's germline CDR1 is SGHDN and CDR2 FVKESK. CDR3 length: 19 amino acids. Between the trimmed V and J ends, which lost 1 base and 0 bases, there was a span of 18 bases. The CDR3 DNA reads as TGTGCCAGCAGCCAAGTTCCCGGACAGTCCTTTTCGAACACCGGGGAGCTGTTTTTT. Its translation: CASSQVPGQSFSNTGELFF. Looking up the rest from reference TRBV14 and TRBJ2-2 gives the full variable domain: EAGVTQFPSHSVIEKGQTVTLRCDPISGHDNLYWYRRVMGKEIKFLLHFVKESKQDESGMPNNRFLAERTGGTYSTLKVQPAELEDSGVYFCASSQVPGQSFSNTGELFFGEGSRLTVL.

The chain uses TRBV7-8 and TRBJ1-5; TRBD1 is a possible D gene (5 bases). Trimming took 5 bases from V and 2 from J, leaving 22 bases between them. CDR1 SGHVS and CDR2 FQNEAQ come from the germline V gene. The CDR3 has 18 amino acids. CDR3 loop: CASSLPRDRPWGNQPQHF. The CDR3 region has the DNA TGTGCCAGCAGCCTCCCGCGGGACCGACCATGGGGCAATCAGCCCCAGCATTTT.

This clone was seen a single time. CDR3 DNA sequence: TGTGCCAGTAGTACGACCGCGGCGGATGTTTACGAGCAGTACTTC. Amino acid sequence: CASSTTAADVYEQYF. This chain connects TRBV19 to TRBJ2-7; D gene unclear. Trimming shortened V by 4 bases and J by 4 bases, and 17 bases separated the two germline ends. In germline, CDR1 is LNHDA, CDR2 SQIVND (reference sequence). The CDR3 runs to 15 residues.

The chain recombines TRBV6-1 with TRBJ2-4; D call uncertain. The CDR3 extends over 11 amino acids. Germline-derived CDR1 and CDR2 are MNHNS and SASEGT. Trimming cost V 2 bases and J 11 bases, with 7 bases left between them. CDR3 DNA: TGTGCCAGCAGTGAAATAGCTTTTCAGTACTTC. It specifies CASSEIAFQYF.

In this sample, this clone turned up once. V and J are TRBV5-5 and TRBJ2-5, with D perhaps matching TRBD1 (6 bases). The CDR3 extends over 16 amino acids. Per the germline V gene, CDR1 is SGHKS and CDR2 is YYEKEE (reference sequence). Trimming took 4 bases from V and 1 from J, leaving 17 bases between them. CDR3 region: CASSHLGGPLQETQYF. CDR3 DNA: TGTGCCAGCAGCCATCTTGGGGGCCCTCTCCAAGAGACCCAGTACTTC. Filled out from reference TRBV5-5 and TRBJ2-5, the complete variable domain reads DAGVTQSPTHLIKTRGQQVTLRCSPISGHKSVSWYQQVLGQGPQFIFQYYEKEERGRGNFPDRFSARQFPNYSSELNVNALLLGDSALYLCASSHLGGPLQETQYFGPGTRLLVL.